This T cell receptor (beta chain) was observed in a study of cytomegalovirus exposure and HLA in healthy donors. Overall study: An early release of data contained about 85 million unique TCRs, which came from HLA-typed donors. Genotyping showed around 81% of roughly 390 donors falling in the Caucasian-associated ancestry cluster.

Whole-study results and caveats: For TCR beta chains, V- and J-gene trimming was later linked to a missense DCLRE1C variant.

This PCR relied on a set of 60 Vbeta primers and 13 Jbeta primers. Repertoires were generated with immunoSEQ multiplex PCR, while TCRdb's copy carries only in-frame clones and drops some. The table lists roughly 150,000 clones, about three quarters of them singletons. Germline-derived CDR1 and CDR2 are LNHDA and SQIVND (reference sequence). J was trimmed by 2 bases and V by 5 bases; bases with no gene match: 14. The CDR3 loop spans 18 amino acids. A word on this clone: What it binds is not known.

The sample consisted of PBMCs. The chain carries TRBV19 and TRBJ2-3; 9 bases fit TRBD2. The receptor's source is a man in his forties or fifties in good health and CMV-seropositive. CDR3 region: CASSGDSGSPGSTDTQYF. As DNA, the CDR3 is TGTGCCAGTAGTGGGGATAGCGGGAGCCCAGGTTCCACAGATACGCAGTATTTT.